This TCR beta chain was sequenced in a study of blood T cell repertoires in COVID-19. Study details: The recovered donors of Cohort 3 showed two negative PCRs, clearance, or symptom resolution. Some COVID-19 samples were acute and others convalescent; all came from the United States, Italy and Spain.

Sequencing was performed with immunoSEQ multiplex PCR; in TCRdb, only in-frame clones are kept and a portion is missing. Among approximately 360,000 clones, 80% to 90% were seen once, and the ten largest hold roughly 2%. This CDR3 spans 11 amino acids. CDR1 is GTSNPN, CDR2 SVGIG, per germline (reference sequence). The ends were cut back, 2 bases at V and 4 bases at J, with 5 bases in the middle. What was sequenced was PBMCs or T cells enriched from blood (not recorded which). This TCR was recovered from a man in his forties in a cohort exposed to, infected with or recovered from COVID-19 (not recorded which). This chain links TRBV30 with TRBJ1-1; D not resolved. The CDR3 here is CAWSISTEAFF. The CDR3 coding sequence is TGTGCCTGGAGTATCAGCACTGAAGCTTTCTTT.